The T cell receptor beta chain described here comes from a study of blood T cell repertoires in COVID-19. About the research overall: From T cells, B-cell-depleted T cells, or PBMCs came the material, which was cDNA or gDNA.

The protocol was immunoSEQ multiplex PCR, while the TCRdb copy is restricted to in-frame clones and leaves out a portion. Of hundreds of thousands of clones in the sample, around 88% were seen once. Sequences were obtained from PBMCs or T cells enriched from blood (not recorded which). The receptor was derived from a middle-aged woman who had recovered from COVID-19.

In nucleotides, the CDR3 is TGCGCCAGCAGCCTTTGGACTAGCGGGAGTCTTAACAATGAGCAGTTCTTC. Translating gives CASSLWTSGSLNNEQFF. The gene calls are TRBV4-3 and TRBJ2-1, with 13 bases that match TRBD2. Germline lookup yields CDR1 LGHNA and CDR2 YSLEER. The CDR3 runs to 17 residues. Losses at the gene ends were 4 bases for V and 5 bases for J; bases not matched to a gene: 8.